This TCR beta chain was sequenced for a study of PD-1 blockade in classical Hodgkin lymphoma. Study-wide findings and caveats: Baseline TCR diversity was reportedly lower in newly diagnosed patients than in healthy donors. It was reported as lower still in relapsed/refractory patients.

The CDR3 sequence is 16 residues long. Per germline, CDR1 KGHSH and CDR2 LQKENI. V lost 2 bases and J lost 0, with 13 bases in between. Method: immunoSEQ multiplex PCR; TCRdb's copy keeps in-frame clones and lacks some. The sample carries fewer than 35,000 clones, 65% to 85% recorded once. This clone is a singleton in its sample. Antigen unknown. Documented time point: cycle 4 day 1 (C4D1), after 5 to 7 weeks of nivolumab. All the patients suffered relapse after autologous stem cell transplantation, and brentuximab vedotin exposure differed. V usage is TRBV18 and J usage is TRBJ2-5; unclear D gene. Sequencing used peripheral blood mononuclear cells (PBMCs), obtained before the fourth cycle of nivolumab. The clonotype comes from a human donor with classical Hodgkin lymphoma. CDR3 nucleotide sequence: TGTGCCAGCTCACCAAGGGCAGCTGTATACCAAGAGACCCAGTACTTC. Protein product: CASSPRAAVYQETQYF. The variable domain in full, with the rest retrieved from reference TRBV18 and TRBJ2-5, is NAGVMQNPRHLVRRRGQEARLRCSPMKGHSHVYWYRQLPEEGLKFMVYLQKENIIDESGMPKERFSAEFPKEGPSILRIQQVVRGDSAAYFCASSPRAAVYQETQYFGPGTRLLVL.